This entry features one T cell receptor beta chain sequence. What it binds is unknown. Germline values: CDR1 SGHVS, CDR2 FNYEAQ. The CDR3 loop spans 16 amino acids. V lost 5 bases to trimming and J lost 6 bases; unmatched junction nucleotides: 11. These data come from a study of OX40 agonist ivuxolimab in advanced cancers. General study findings and limits: Clonal expansion was seen in CD4+ and CD8+ blood T cells by week 6 at 0.1 to 3.0 mg/kg. CD8+ T cells showed, on average, more clonal expansion than CD4+ cells. Near-lowest levels of clonal expansion characterized partial responders at 0.1-3.0 mg/kg.

Assay used: immunoSEQ multiplex PCR; TCRdb lists only in-frame clones, some missing. The sample has 70,000 to 95,000 clones, more than 75% seen once. This sequence joins TRBV7-6 and TRBJ1-4; 8 positions agree with TRBD1. The specimen was CD4+ or CD8+ T cells sorted from blood, collected in a trial of the OX40 agonist ivuxolimab. This receptor was identified in an adult with an advanced solid tumor such as melanoma, head and neck, liver or kidney cancer. CDR3 bases: TGTGCCAGCAGCCGCCCCACCGGACAGGGATATGAAAAACTGTTTTTT. Protein product: CASSRPTGQGYEKLFF.